This T cell receptor (beta chain) was identified during a study of blood T cell repertoires in COVID-19. Study at large: The cDNA or gDNA used as material had been derived from T cells, B-cell-depleted T cells, or PBMCs.

Trimming removed 3 bases from V and 8 bases from J; junction bases left unmatched: 7. From germline, CDR1 is SQVTM and CDR2 ANQGSEA. The CDR3 is 14 amino acids. The repertoire was sequenced with immunoSEQ multiplex PCR; TCRdb's copy has only in-frame clones and lacks some. The sample has about 14,000 clones; 65% to 85% are singletons. Sequencing input: peripheral blood. The chain recombines TRBV29-1 with TRBJ2-1, with 10 bases fitting TRBD1. This receptor was obtained from a man between 50 and 59 years old with active COVID-19. CDR3 bases: TGCAGCGTTGATCCCCAGACAGGGGGCGATGAGCAGTTCTTC. It codes for CSVDPQTGGDEQFF.